The clone carrying this T cell receptor (beta chain) has just a few counts. This sample is drawn from a study of identical twins. There are 15 residues in the CDR3. Looked up from germline, CDR1 is MGHRA and CDR2 is YSYEKL. V lost 1 base to trimming and J lost 5 bases, with 13 bases between them. Using its own MiXCR run on the 5' RACE reads, TCRdb lists one record per CDR3 protein. Of around 530,000 distinct CDR3 sequences listed, 15% are singletons. The same data also contributed to another study, on yellow fever vaccine responses in identical twins.

The sequence derives from a woman aged 18-29 years in good health. The specimen sequenced was CD4+ T cells sorted from blood. The chain uses TRBV4-1 and TRBJ2-3; perhaps TRBD2 as D (5 bases). CDR3 DNA: TGCGCCAGCAGCCAAGGCGGATCGGGGAAAGATACGCAGTATTTT. Translated, it gives CASSQGGSGKDTQYF.